Listed here are 24 T cell receptor beta chains from one sample, sequenced in a study of cytomegalovirus exposure and HLA in healthy donors. Primers: 60 Vbeta forward and 13 Jbeta reverse. This table comes from immunoSEQ multiplex PCR, and its TCRdb copy is limited to in-frame clones, with some not included. The table shows approximately 150,000 clones, with nearly 80% occurring only once. Sequences were obtained from PBMCs. These receptors were obtained from a male donor in good health and CMV-seronegative.

The chain links TRBV6-5 to TRBJ2-7; 7 bases map to TRBD1. V lost 6 bases to trimming and J lost 3 bases; unmatched junction nucleotides: 8. The length of the CDR3 is 14 residues. Looked up from germline, CDR1 is MNHEY and CDR2 is SVGAGI. The chain's CDR3 is CASRRDRKNYEQYF. In DNA, the CDR3 is TGTGCCAGCAGGAGGGACAGAAAAAACTACGAGCAGTACTTC.

DNA of the CDR3: TGTGCCATCAGTGAGGCAGGGCTGAACACTGAAGCTTTCTTT. It yields the protein CAISEAGLNTEAFF. The chain uses TRBV10-3 and TRBJ1-1, with D possibly TRBD1 on 5 matching bases. This CDR3 spans 14 amino acids. CDR1 is ENHRY, CDR2 SYGVKD, per germline. Deletions cut 2 bases from V and 0 bases from J, with 7 bases between.

This chain joins TRBV7-2 and TRBJ2-3; unclear D gene. This CDR3 contains 14 residues. The V end was cut by 1 base, the J end by 6 bases, with 11 bases between. The germline V gene encodes CDR1 SGHTA and CDR2 FQGNSA. The CDR3 nucleotides read TGTGCCAGCAGCTTAGGGGCCATCTTCGATACGCAGTATTTT. It yields the protein CASSLGAIFDTQYF.

This chain links TRBV5-1 with TRBJ1-1, with a weak D call TRBD1 (5 bases). Per germline, CDR1 SGHRS and CDR2 YFSETQ. The CDR3 is made up of 14 amino acids. The V gene lost 5 bases and the J gene lost 0 bases, with 11 bases spanning the gap. The CDR3 protein is CASRGAPMNTEAFF. DNA of the CDR3: TGCGCCAGCAGAGGGGCCCCCATGAACACTGAAGCTTTCTTT.

The chain has TRBV19 and TRBJ2-7, with D tentatively TRBD2 (6 bases). Germline loops: CDR1 LNHDA, CDR2 SQIVND (reference sequence). This CDR3 has 13 residues. Trimming shortened V by 5 bases and J by 3 bases, and 11 bases separated the two germline ends. The CDR3, as DNA: TGTGCCAGTAGTCAGGGAGGAGGCTACGAGCAGTACTTC. This sequence encodes CASSQGGGYEQYF.

The gene calls are TRBV9 and TRBJ2-7, with D perhaps TRBD2 (6 bases). With 0 bases removed from V and 0 bases from J, the gap between germline ends came to 10 bases. The CDR3 spans 15 residues. Germline CDR1 reads SGDLS; CDR2 reads YYNGEE. CDR3 sequence reads: CASSVEEGGSYEQYF. In DNA, the CDR3 is TGTGCCAGCAGCGTAGAAGAGGGAGGCTCCTACGAGCAGTACTTC.

This chain uses TRBV4-3 with TRBJ2-1, with D unclear. The CDR3 runs 15 residues. Germline CDR1 reads LGHNA; CDR2 reads YSLEER. Deletions cut 0 bases from V and 4 bases from J, with 10 bases between. As DNA, the CDR3 is TGCGCCAGCAGCCAAGATCTTGGCCAATACAATGAGCAGTTCTTC. Its protein product is CASSQDLGQYNEQFF.

This chain connects TRBV6-8 to TRBJ2-7; 10 bases match TRBD1. The CDR3 contains 13 residues. Germline lookup yields CDR1 MNHGY and CDR2 SAAAGT. With 9 bases clipped from V and 5 bases from J, the junction kept 7 bases outside the gene matches. CDR3 DNA: TGTGCCAGGTCAGAGACAGGGGGCAACGAGCAGTACTTC. This gives the protein CARSETGGNEQYF.

The V and J genes are TRBV15 and TRBJ1-4; perhaps TRBD1 as D (5 bases). The CDR3 runs 16 residues. CDR1 LNHNV and CDR2 YYDKDF come from the germline V gene (reference sequence). The V end lost 0 bases, the J end lost 2 bases, and 10 bases lay between the germline ends. For the CDR3, the DNA is TGTGCCACCAGCAGAGATAGGGAGGGGACTAATGAAAAACTGTTTTTT. The encoded protein is CATSRDREGTNEKLFF. Together with reference TRBV15 and TRBJ1-4, the CDR3 gives the full variable domain: DAMVIQNPRYQVTQFGKPVTLSCSQTLNHNVMYWYQQKSSQAPKLLFHYYDKDFNNEADTPDNFQSRRPNTSFCFLDIRSPGLGDTAMYLCATSRDREGTNEKLFFGSGTQLSVL.

The table lists this clone with a few counts. The V and J genes are TRBV19 and TRBJ2-5; 16 positions agree with TRBD2. The CDR3 sequence is 16 residues long. J lost 5 bases, V lost 6 bases, and 6 bases had no gene match. Germline V gene data show CDR1 as LNHDA and CDR2 as SQIVND (reference sequence). CDR3 region: CASSPTGLAGGETQYF. The CDR3 coding sequence is TGTGCCAGTAGCCCCACGGGACTAGCGGGAGGGGAGACCCAGTACTTC.

This clone was seen only a few times. Distinct nucleotide sequences in the sample also encode this CDR3. CDR3 protein: CATSRDQGSGANVLTF. In nucleotides, the CDR3 is TGTGCCACCAGCAGAGATCAGGGATCCGGGGCCAACGTCCTGACTTTC. The chain has TRBV15 and TRBJ2-6; D possibly corresponds to TRBD1 (5 bases). V lost 0 bases, J lost 4 bases, and 10 bases lay in between. The germline gives CDR1 LNHNV, CDR2 YYDKDF (reference sequence). This CDR3 spans 16 amino acids.

CDR3 in DNA: TGTGCCAGCAGCTTAGTGGACAGGGCGACGGAGACCCAGTACTTC. Amino acid sequence: CASSLVDRATETQYF. The gene calls are TRBV5-6 and TRBJ2-5; 8 bases map to TRBD1. In germline, CDR1 is SGHDT, CDR2 YYEEEE. The V and J ends lost 2 bases and 5 bases, in that order; junction bases with no gene match: 8. The CDR3 is 15 residues long.

The CDR3 bases are TGTGCCATCAGTCCGGAGGACAGGGTCGATCAGCCCCAGCATTTT. Its translation: CAISPEDRVDQPQHF. The V and J genes are TRBV10-3 and TRBJ1-5, with 8 bases matching TRBD1. The junction had 8 bases not matched to a gene; V was cut back by 5 bases and J by 5 bases. This CDR3 has 15 residues. Germline values: CDR1 ENHRY, CDR2 SYGVKD.

The chain uses TRBV10-3 and TRBJ2-1; 7 bases fit TRBD1. Germline V gene data show CDR1 as ENHRY and CDR2 as SYGVKD. The CDR3 spans 14 residues. The junction had 1 base not matched to a gene; V was cut back by 4 bases and J by 1 base. The CDR3 bases are TGTGCCATCAGTGCGGGACAGTCCTACAATGAGCAGTTCTTC. Its translation: CAISAGQSYNEQFF.

The chain uses TRBV9 and TRBJ1-4; tentative D call: TRBD1 (5 bases). The CDR3 totals 15 residues. Germline V gene lookup returns CDR1 SGDLS and CDR2 YYNGEE. Deletions cut 4 bases from V and 8 bases from J, with 18 bases between. The CDR3 sequence is CASSPRPEPGEKLFF. The CDR3 DNA follows: TGTGCCAGCAGCCCGCGGCCAGAACCAGGGGAAAAACTGTTTTTT.

The chain has TRBV19 and TRBJ1-5, with 7 bases matching TRBD1. Germline V CDR1 and CDR2: LNHDA, SQIVND (reference sequence). J lost 0 bases, V lost 4 bases, and 6 bases had no gene match. The CDR3 sequence is 16 residues long. This CDR3 is CASSKTTGRSNQPQHF. CDR3 sequence (DNA): TGTGCCAGTAGTAAAACGACAGGGCGTAGCAATCAGCCCCAGCATTTT.

Note on this clone: In the same sample, other DNA sequences code for this CDR3. The V call is TRBV30, the J call TRBJ2-1, with D unclear. Germline assignment: CDR1 GTSNPN and CDR2 SVGIG (reference sequence). The germline V and J ends were trimmed by 3 bases and 4 bases, with 10 bases remaining between them. This CDR3 comprises 13 residues. CDR3: CAWSASGYNEQFF. In nucleotides, the CDR3 is TGTGCCTGGAGCGCGTCCGGGTACAATGAGCAGTTCTTC.

In its sample, this clone was seen a few times. The rearrangement joins TRBV2 to TRBJ2-2, with D perhaps TRBD2 (5 bases). Germline V gene sequence: CDR1 SNHLY, CDR2 FYNNEI. V was pared by 6 bases and J by 0 bases, with 11 bases between. The CDR3 contains 15 residues. The chain's CDR3 is CASRREGTNTGELFF. CDR3 DNA sequence: TGTGCCAGCAGAAGAGAGGGTACGAACACCGGGGAGCTGTTTTTT.

This clone has just one count. This chain joins TRBV6-6 and TRBJ1-2; 10 bases align to TRBD1. Germline-derived CDR1 and CDR2 are MNHNY and SVGAGI (reference sequence). V shed 7 bases, J shed 7 bases, and the junction held 12 bases outside the gene matches. The CDR3 contains 15 residues. DNA of the CDR3: TGTGCCAGCATCAAACCTTTGTGGACAGGGGGTGGCTACACCTTC. As protein: CASIKPLWTGGGYTF.

The chain uses TRBV4-3 and TRBJ2-3; 8 nucleotides agree with TRBD1. The CDR3 runs 18 residues. Germline trimming cut 0 bases from V and 0 bases from J; bases unmatched to any gene: 8. The germline V gene has CDR1 LGHNA and CDR2 YSLEER. DNA of the CDR3: TGCGCCAGCAGCCAAGACCCACAACAGGGGGAGAGCACAGATACGCAGTATTTT. Encoded protein: CASSQDPQQGESTDTQYF.

The chain's CDR3 is CASSRGTVSGNTIYF. The CDR3 region has the DNA TGTGCCAGCAGTAGAGGGACAGTCTCTGGAAACACCATATATTTT. The V call is TRBV2, the J call TRBJ1-3; 7 positions agree with TRBD1. The CDR3 has 15 residues. After removal of 5 bases from V and 0 bases from J, the junction contained 4 bases not matched to a gene. Looked up from germline, CDR1 is SNHLY and CDR2 is FYNNEI.

The V call is TRBV30, the J call TRBJ1-2; the D gene is possibly TRBD1 (5 bases). V lost 3 bases and J lost 4, with 9 bases in between. Germline V gives CDR1 GTSNPN, CDR2 SVGIG (reference sequence). The CDR3 covers 12 residues. The CDR3 DNA follows: TGTGCCTGGAGCCGACAGATCTATGGCTACACCTTC. Its translation: CAWSRQIYGYTF.

The rearrangement uses TRBV19 and TRBJ1-3; 7 nucleotides match TRBD1. The CDR3 is made up of 16 amino acids. The V and J ends lost 5 bases and 1 base, in that order; junction bases with no gene match: 8. Germline assignment: CDR1 LNHDA and CDR2 SQIVND (reference sequence). The CDR3 sequence: CASSDHRGASGNTIYF. The CDR3 DNA follows: TGTGCCAGTAGTGATCACAGGGGAGCGTCTGGAAACACCATATATTTT.

The rearrangement uses TRBV11-3 and TRBJ2-1; 12 nucleotides align to TRBD2. This CDR3 has 15 amino acids. V dropped 5 bases and J dropped 9; count of bases not matched to a gene: 8. In germline, CDR1 is SGHNT, CDR2 YENEEA. CDR3 sequence: CASSPRLAGDGEQFF. The CDR3 DNA reads TGTGCCAGCAGCCCGAGACTAGCGGGGGATGGTGAGCAGTTCTTC.